Shown below are 8 T cell receptor beta chains from a single sample sequenced in a study of post-analysis software for immune sequencing data. Antigens for these TCRs are unknown. Libraries were made from TCR beta cDNA, and they carried unique molecular identifiers. TCRdb redid the calling of the PCR reads with MiXCR, one entry per CDR3 protein. The repertoire holds about 260,000 distinct CDR3 sequences, with 36% as singletons. General study points: Elevated frequency relative to controls characterized several TRBV segments in patients, TRBV5-6, TRBV5-1 and TRBV20-1 among them.

The sequencing input was blood. Receptors were obtained from a girl aged 5-17 years with multiple sclerosis.

Comment on this clonotype: A much larger clone sits a single nucleotide away, making a read error possible. The V and J genes are TRBV20-1 and TRBJ2-3, with 9 bases aligning to TRBD1. This CDR3 has 16 amino acids. V trimming: 3 bases; J trimming: 2 bases; junction bases outside the gene matches: 9. CDR1 and CDR2 (germline): DFQATT, SNEGSKA (reference sequence). Written as DNA, the CDR3 is TGCAGTGCTAGCCGTTACTGGGACAGGGCCACAGATACGCAGTATTTT. Its translation is CSASRYWDRATDTQYF.

This clonotype was detected only a few times. At one boundary the junction diverges from the germline segment, which might be a read error. The chain carries TRBV6-1 and TRBJ1-1; D may be TRBD1 (6 bases). This CDR3 has 21 residues. CDR1 MNHNS and CDR2 SASEGT come from the germline V gene. CDR3 in DNA: TGTGCCAGCAGCCCGCAGCCCGACAGGCCCACAACTCAACAGGCCAACACCGAAGCTTTCTTT. Translation gives CASSPQPDRPTTQQANTEAFF.

On this clonotype: Since a much larger clone is just one base distant, this may be a read error. The chain uses TRBV20-1 and TRBJ2-7; maybe TRBD2 (6 bases). This CDR3 spans 12 amino acids. The germline CDR1 and CDR2 sequences are DFQATT and SNEGSKA (reference sequence). CDR3 sequence (DNA): TGCAGTGCTAGAGATAAGGACTACGGGCAGTACTTC. Its translation: CSARDKDYGQYF.

The genes are TRBV20-1 and TRBJ1-5, with D unresolved. Germline V gene data show CDR1 as DFQATT and CDR2 as SNEGSKA (reference sequence). This CDR3 region has 14 residues. V shed 6 bases and J shed 9 bases, with 21 bases lying between them. The DNA for the CDR3 is TGCAGTGCCACTGGACCGTCGGATTCGGGGCCCCAGCATTTT. Protein sequence: CSATGPSDSGPQHF.

The chain couples TRBV20-1 to TRBJ2-1; TRBD2 matches 13 bases. The CDR3 consists of 17 residues. Germline-derived CDR1 and CDR2 are DFQATT and SNEGSKA (reference sequence). Losses at the gene ends were 6 bases for V and 6 bases for J; bases not matched to a gene: 14. The CDR3 loop is CSAPTGTSGTAVNEQFF. CDR3 nucleotides: TGCAGTGCCCCTACCGGGACTAGCGGGACCGCCGTCAATGAGCAGTTCTTC.

This clonotype was counted many times. V usage is TRBV9 and J usage is TRBJ1-1; D gene unclear. The germline CDR1 and CDR2 sequences are SGDLS and YYNGEE. Trimming stripped 7 bases from V and 1 base from J, with 14 bases between. This CDR3 contains 14 residues. DNA of the CDR3: TGTGCCAGCGCGTTGGAGGCAGGGAACACTGAAGCTTTCTTT. It specifies CASALEAGNTEAFF. The whole variable domain, remainder taken from reference TRBV9 and TRBJ1-1, is DSGVTQTPKHLITATGQRVTLRCSPRSGDLSVYWYQQSLDQGLQFLIQYYNGEERAKGNILERFSAQQFPDLHSELNLSSLELGDSALYFCASALEAGNTEAFFGQGTRLTVV.

This clonotype was recorded at least ten times. The chain combines TRBV7-6 with TRBJ1-1; 7 nucleotides match TRBD1. The germline CDR1 and CDR2 sequences are SGHVS and FNYEAQ. This CDR3 spans 18 amino acids. After removal of 5 bases from V and 0 bases from J, the junction contained 15 bases not matched to a gene. CDR3 sequence: CASSQALTGAVMNTEAFF. The CDR3 DNA reads as TGTGCCAGCAGCCAAGCCTTAACAGGGGCCGTAATGAACACTGAAGCTTTCTTT.

This clonotype was counted only a few times. The rearrangement joins TRBV7-2 to TRBJ2-7; the D is unclear. V was trimmed by 2 bases and J by 3 bases, leaving 5 bases between them. The germline gives CDR1 SGHTA, CDR2 FQGNSA. CDR3 length: 12 residues. CDR3 bases: TGTGCCAGCAGCTTAAGTAACTACGAGCAGTACTTC. Translated: CASSLSNYEQYF.